These 25 T cell receptor beta chains came from one sample sequenced in a study of T cells in Graves' hyperthyroidism and ophthalmopathy. Amplification of TCR beta CDR3 regions was performed using RNA transcripts as template. HTBI primers were the set used in a first-round RT-PCR of the TCR CDR3. TCRdb redid the calling of the multiplex PCR reads with MiXCR, one entry per CDR3 protein. The sample contains more than 150,000 distinct CDR3 sequences, around 15% of which appear only once. The sample consisted of blood. These receptors were taken from a woman in her forties or fifties with Graves' hyperthyroidism.

This clonotype was seen only a few times. This chain links TRBV29-1 with TRBJ2-5; D gene ambiguous. Trimming removed 3 bases from V and 5 bases from J, with 16 bases in between. CDR3 length equals 14 residues. The germline CDR1 and CDR2 sequences are SQVTM and ANQGSEA. Here the CDR3 reads CSVESPGPAETQYF. The CDR3 coding sequence is TGCAGCGTTGAGTCTCCCGGGCCGGCGGAGACCCAGTACTTC.

This clonotype was detected ten times or more. V and J are TRBV18 and TRBJ2-3; D perhaps matches TRBD1 (5 bases). CDR1 is KGHSH, CDR2 LQKENI, per germline. The CDR3 length is 14 residues. Trimming removed 2 bases from V and 5 bases from J, with 11 bases in between. In DNA form, the CDR3 reads TGTGCCAGCTCACCAGGGGCCGGCGGAGATACGCAGTATTTT. Amino acids: CASSPGAGGDTQYF. The full variable domain, its missing parts supplied by reference TRBV18 and TRBJ2-3, is NAGVMQNPRHLVRRRGQEARLRCSPMKGHSHVYWYRQLPEEGLKFMVYLQKENIIDESGMPKERFSAEFPKEGPSILRIQQVVRGDSAAYFCASSPGAGGDTQYFGPGTRLTVL.

The chain carries TRBV5-1 and TRBJ1-2, with a possible D match to TRBD1 (5 bases). Trimming cost V 6 bases and J 6 bases, with 21 bases left between them. Germline V gene sequence: CDR1 SGHRS, CDR2 YFSETQ. There are 15 residues in the CDR3. The CDR3 loop reads CASTPGGGAPHGYTF. The CDR3 bases are TGCGCCAGCACCCCAGGCGGGGGTGCCCCCCATGGCTACACCTTC. Filled out from reference TRBV5-1 and TRBJ1-2, the complete variable domain reads KAGVTQTPRYLIKTRGQQVTLSCSPISGHRSVSWYQQTPGQGLQFLFEYFSETQRNKGNFPGRFSGRQFSNSRSEMNVSTLELGDSALYLCASTPGGGAPHGYTFGSGTRLTVV.

This clonotype has more than one count but fewer than ten. This sequence joins TRBV7-9 and TRBJ1-2; a possible D gene is TRBD1 (5 bases). CDR1 is SEHNR and CDR2 is FQNEAQ in the germline V gene (reference sequence). V lost 5 bases, J lost 7 bases, and 17 bases lay in between. This CDR3 is built from 14 residues. The CDR3 nucleotides read TGTGCCAGCAGCCCGGGAGGGACCCTCGGTGGCTACACCTTC. Translation gives CASSPGGTLGGYTF.

This clonotype was recorded at least ten times. V usage is TRBV18 and J usage is TRBJ1-4; D perhaps matches TRBD1 (6 bases). Trimming took off 3 bases at V and 4 bases at J, with 12 bases between the two ends. This CDR3 spans 15 amino acids. Germline V gives CDR1 KGHSH, CDR2 LQKENI. DNA for the CDR3: TGTGCCAGCTCACCCTTAGGGGACATTAATGAAAAACTGTTTTTT. Its translation is CASSPLGDINEKLFF. Based on the CDR3 plus reference TRBV18 and TRBJ1-4, the full variable domain is NAGVMQNPRHLVRRRGQEARLRCSPMKGHSHVYWYRQLPEEGLKFMVYLQKENIIDESGMPKERFSAEFPKEGPSILRIQQVVRGDSAAYFCASSPLGDINEKLFFGSGTQLSVL.

The chain carries TRBV5-8 and TRBJ1-2, with a weak D call TRBD1 (5 bases). Trimming removed 9 bases at V and 8 bases at J, with 8 bases between. From germline, CDR1 is SGHTS and CDR2 YDEGEE. The CDR3 consists of 9 residues. CDR3 loop: CATSGGYTF. CDR3 bases: TGTGCCACCTCAGGGGGCTACACCTTC.

Written as DNA, the CDR3 is TGTGCCACCAGCTGGAACCAGGGGGCCTCAGGCTCCTACAATGAGCAGTTCTTC. It specifies CATSWNQGASGSYNEQFF. The chain recombines TRBV15 with TRBJ2-1; 8 nucleotides align to TRBD1. The germline gives CDR1 LNHNV, CDR2 YYDKDF (reference sequence). The CDR3 is made up of 18 amino acids. The V gene end was trimmed by 5 bases and the J gene end by 0 bases; junction bases not matched to a gene: 12.

As regards this clonotype: A much larger clone lies one base from this, so it may be a read error. It is likely a read error, because the conserved phenylalanine at the end of the CDR3 is missing. CDR3 in amino acids: CASSYSRVRVEQYL. The CDR3 bases are TGTGCCAGCAGTTACTCGAGGGTCAGGGTCGAGCAGTACCTC. The rearrangement joins TRBV6-2 or TRBV6-3 to TRBJ2-7; D is tentatively TRBD1 or TRBD2 (5 bases each). This CDR3 has 14 amino acids. Germline V gives CDR1 MNHEY, CDR2 SVGEGT. The germline V and J ends were trimmed by 0 bases and 6 bases, with 12 bases remaining between them.

The chain links TRBV2 to TRBJ1-1, with a weak D call TRBD1 (5 bases). This CDR3 spans 12 amino acids. V lost 7 bases, J lost 1 base, and 7 bases lay in between. Germline V gives CDR1 SNHLY, CDR2 FYNNEI. The CDR3 sequence: CASTGQNTEAFF. The CDR3 DNA sequence: TGTGCCAGCACCGGACAGAACACTGAAGCTTTCTTT. Complete variable domain (other parts from reference TRBV2 and TRBJ1-1): EPEVTQTPSHQVTQMGQEVILRCVPISNHLYFYWYRQILGQKVEFLVSFYNNEISEKSEIFDDQFSVERPDGSNFTLKIRSTKLEDSAMYFCASTGQNTEAFFGQGTRLTVV.

The chain couples TRBV6-2 or TRBV6-3 to TRBJ1-5; D is ambiguous. Germline CDR1 is MNHEY and CDR2 is SVGEGT. Between the trimmed V and J ends, which lost 5 bases and 4 bases, there was a span of 9 bases. The CDR3 has 13 residues. CDR3 coding DNA: TGTGCCAGCAGTGAGTCGGTTAATCAGCCCCAGCATTTT. As protein: CASSESVNQPQHF.

This clonotype was detected once. The J gene is TRBJ2-3, the V gene TRBV12-3 or TRBV12-4, with D possibly TRBD2 on 5 matching bases. Trimming removed 5 bases from V and 0 bases from J, with 15 bases in between. The CDR3 covers 16 residues. The CDR3 region has the DNA TGTGCCAGCAGTCCCGCAGCGGTTACTAGCACAGATACGCAGTATTTT. This encodes CASSPAAVTSTDTQYF.

This clonotype has a handful of counts. The chain carries TRBV12-3 or TRBV12-4 and TRBJ1-2; a possible D gene is TRBD1 (5 bases). The CDR3 length is 12 residues. Trimming removed 10 bases from V and 4 bases from J, with 13 bases in between. The CDR3 sequence: CAIYRGVYGYTF. The CDR3 DNA is TGTGCCATTTACCGAGGGGTCTATGGCTACACCTTC.

V and J are TRBV4-1 and TRBJ1-3; TRBD1 agrees at 7 bases. This CDR3 is 16 amino acids long. V lost 1 base to trimming and J lost 0 bases; unmatched junction nucleotides: 3. CDR1 and CDR2 (germline): MGHRA, YSYEKL. The CDR3 bases are TGCGCCAGCAGCCAAGGGACAGGTTACTCTGGAAACACCATATATTTT. Encoded protein: CASSQGTGYSGNTIYF.

This clonotype has at least ten counts. The chain couples TRBV7-2 to TRBJ2-7, with D possibly being TRBD1 (5 bases). CDR3 length equals 14 residues. Per the germline V gene, CDR1 is SGHTA and CDR2 is FQGNSA. Trimming left V 7 bases short and J 6 bases short, with 19 bases between. CDR3 loop: CASTTEQGWGEQYF. DNA of the CDR3: TGTGCCAGCACCACCGAGCAGGGATGGGGCGAGCAGTACTTC.

This clonotype was detected many times. The chain uses TRBV29-1 and TRBJ2-5, with 9 bases identical to TRBD1. Germline V gives CDR1 SQVTM, CDR2 ANQGSEA. The CDR3 runs 13 residues. The V and J ends lost 5 bases and 9 bases, in that order; junction bases with no gene match: 10. CDR3 nucleotides: TGCAGCGTTCGGTCGGGACAGGGAATTCCCCAGTACTTC. It codes for CSVRSGQGIPQYF.

The CDR3 DNA sequence: TGCAGCGTTGAAGATCCTTTCGGGACTAGCGGGGGGAATGAGCAGTTCTTC. Protein: CSVEDPFGTSGGNEQFF. This chain connects TRBV29-1 to TRBJ2-1; 15 bases align to TRBD2. With V trimmed by 0 bases and J by 7 bases, 7 bases remained unmatched. Per the germline V gene, CDR1 is SQVTM and CDR2 is ANQGSEA. The CDR3 has 17 amino acids.

This clonotype was found once. The chain uses TRBV6-1 and TRBJ1-5, with TRBD1 as a possible D gene (5 bases). CDR1 and CDR2 (germline): MNHNS, SASEGT. The CDR3 covers 14 residues. Trimming took off 2 bases at V and 5 bases at J, with 10 bases between the two ends. The CDR3 spells CASSERGLDQPQHF. The CDR3 DNA sequence: TGTGCCAGCAGTGAACGGGGGTTGGATCAGCCCCAGCATTTT.

The sample holds many counts of this clonotype. This rearrangement joins TRBV3-1 to TRBJ1-2, with 9 bases identical to TRBD1. The CDR3 length is 15 residues. Per germline, CDR1 LGHDT and CDR2 YNNKEL (reference sequence). V shed 0 bases and J 4 bases; nucleotides not matched to a gene: 3. The CDR3 nucleotides are TGTGCCAGCAGCCAAGAACAGACAGGGGGCTATGGCTACACCTTC. Residues: CASSQEQTGGYGYTF.

This chain uses TRBV12-3 or TRBV12-4 with TRBJ2-6, with no clear D. This CDR3 contains 17 residues. Trimming cost V 6 bases and J 0 bases, with 15 bases left between them. Here the CDR3 reads CASSPEVHLSGANVLTF. In nucleotides, the CDR3 is TGTGCCAGCAGCCCAGAGGTACACCTCTCTGGGGCCAACGTCCTGACTTTC.

V is TRBV19 and J is TRBJ2-1; 14 bases match TRBD2. CDR3 length: 19 residues. The V segment lost 0 bases and the J segment 6 bases; nucleotides outside the gene matches: 10. Germline CDR1 LNHDA, CDR2 SQIVND (reference sequence). The CDR3 is CASSIERLAGGPRGNEQFF. CDR3 nucleotides: TGTGCCAGTAGTATAGAGAGACTAGCGGGGGGGCCGAGGGGCAATGAGCAGTTCTTC.

This clonotype was detected many times. The chain couples TRBV28 to TRBJ1-3; no firm D call. Germline CDR1 MDHEN, CDR2 SYDVKM. Deletions cut 4 bases from V and 0 bases from J, with 16 bases between. CDR3 size: 17 residues. The CDR3 loop is CASSSTTVVNSGNTIYF. CDR3 nucleotide sequence: TGTGCCAGCAGTTCTACCACGGTTGTAAACTCTGGAAACACCATATATTTT. Full variable domain (outside the CDR3, taken from reference TRBV28 and TRBJ1-3): DVKVTQSSRYLVKRTGEKVFLECVQDMDHENMFWYRQDPGLGLRLIYFSYDVKMKEKGDIPEGYSVSREKKERFSLILESASTNQTSMYLCASSSTTVVNSGNTIYFGEGSWLTVV.

This clonotype came up many times. This rearrangement joins TRBV19 to TRBJ2-7, with 8 nucleotides matching TRBD1. Germline assignment: CDR1 LNHDA and CDR2 SQIVND (reference sequence). CDR3 length: 15 amino acids. With V trimmed by 8 bases and J by 4 bases, 13 bases remained unmatched. The CDR3 loop reads CASSTWTGFEYEQYF. In nucleotides, the CDR3 is TGTGCCAGTTCTACTTGGACAGGGTTTGAGTACGAGCAGTACTTC.

This clonotype was observed a few times. This may be a read error: a much more frequent sequence differs by one nucleotide. This sequence joins TRBV5-1 and TRBJ2-3; 7 bases fit TRBD1. Germline-derived CDR1 and CDR2 are SGHRS and YFSETQ. The CDR3 is 18 amino acids. The chain's CDR3 is CVSSLRWFETGITDTQYF. Here the CDR3 DNA reads TGCGTCAGCAGCTTGCGGTGGTTCGAGACAGGGATCACAGATACGCAGTATTTT. Supplemented by reference TRBV5-1 and TRBJ2-3, the full variable domain reads KAGVTQTPRYLIKTRGQQVTLSCSPISGHRSVSWYQQTPGQGLQFLFEYFSETQRNKGNFPGRFSGRQFSNSRSEMNVSTLELGDSALYLCVSSLRWFETGITDTQYFGPGTRLTVL.

CDR3 in DNA: TGTGCCAGCAGCTTGGGGACAGGGACCCAAGAGACCCAGTACTTC. It translates to CASSLGTGTQETQYF. The J gene is TRBJ2-5, the V gene TRBV7-9, with 9 bases lining up with TRBD1. This CDR3 has 15 amino acids. CDR1 SEHNR and CDR2 FQNEAQ come from the germline V gene (reference sequence). V lost 3 bases, J lost 1 base, and 3 bases stayed unmatched.

In its sample, this clonotype was seen a few times. This chain joins TRBV6-5 and TRBJ1-5; no firm D call. Trimming removed 4 bases from V and 4 bases from J, with 8 bases in between. This CDR3 is built from 13 residues. The germline V gene encodes CDR1 MNHEY and CDR2 SVGAGI. The CDR3 protein is CASSSVDNQPQHF. CDR3 DNA sequence: TGTGCCAGCAGTTCCGTCGATAATCAGCCCCAGCATTTT.